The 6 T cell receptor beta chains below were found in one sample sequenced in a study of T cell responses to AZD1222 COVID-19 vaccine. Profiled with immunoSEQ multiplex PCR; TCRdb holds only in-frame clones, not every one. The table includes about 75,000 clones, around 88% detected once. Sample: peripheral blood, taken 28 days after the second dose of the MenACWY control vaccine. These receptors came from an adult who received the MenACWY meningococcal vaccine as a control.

CDR3 nucleotide sequence: TGCATTACACAGGGGTCCTATGGCTACACCTTC. Protein sequence: CITQGSYGYTF. V is TRBV20-1 and J is TRBJ1-2; TRBD1 matches 7 bases. This CDR3 spans 11 amino acids. Germline V CDR1 and CDR2: DFQATT, SNEGSKA (reference sequence).

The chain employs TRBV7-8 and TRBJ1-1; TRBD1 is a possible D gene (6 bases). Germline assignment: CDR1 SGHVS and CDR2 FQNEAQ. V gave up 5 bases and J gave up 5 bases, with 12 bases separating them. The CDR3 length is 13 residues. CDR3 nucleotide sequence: TGTGCCAGCAGCCTTGGGGGCAGGACTGAAGCTTTCTTT. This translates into CASSLGGRTEAFF.

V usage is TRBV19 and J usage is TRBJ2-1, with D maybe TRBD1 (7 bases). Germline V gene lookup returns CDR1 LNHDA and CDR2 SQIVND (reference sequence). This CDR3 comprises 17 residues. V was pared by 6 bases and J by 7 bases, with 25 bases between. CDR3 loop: CASRYQAGGGLRNEQFF. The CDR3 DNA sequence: TGTGCCAGTAGATACCAGGCAGGGGGAGGATTACGGAATGAGCAGTTCTTC.

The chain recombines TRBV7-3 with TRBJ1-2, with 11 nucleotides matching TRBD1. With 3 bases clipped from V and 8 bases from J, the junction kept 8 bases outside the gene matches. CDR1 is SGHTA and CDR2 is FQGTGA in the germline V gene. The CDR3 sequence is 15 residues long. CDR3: CASSFNGQGAGGYTF. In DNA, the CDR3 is TGTGCCAGCAGCTTCAACGGACAGGGGGCGGGCGGCTACACCTTC.

The CDR3 protein is CASSSTRNTEAFF. The CDR3 coding sequence is TGTGCCAGTAGTTCCACGAGGAACACTGAAGCTTTCTTT. The chain is built from TRBV19 and TRBJ1-1; no definite D call. The length of the CDR3 is 13 residues. The V gene lost 5 bases and the J gene lost 1 base, with 8 bases spanning the gap. Germline CDR1 LNHDA, CDR2 SQIVND (reference sequence).

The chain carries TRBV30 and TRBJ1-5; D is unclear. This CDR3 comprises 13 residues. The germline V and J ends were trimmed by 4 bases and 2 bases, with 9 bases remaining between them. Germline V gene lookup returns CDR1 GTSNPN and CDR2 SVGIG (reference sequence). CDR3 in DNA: TGTGCCTGGAATGGTGGTGGCAATCAGCCCCAGCATTTT. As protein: CAWNGGGNQPQHF. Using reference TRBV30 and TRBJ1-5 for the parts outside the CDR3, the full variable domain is SQTIHQWPATLVQPVGSPLSLECTVEGTSNPNLYWYRQAAGRGLQLLFYSVGIGQISSEVPQNLSASRPQDRQFILSSKKLLLSDSGFYLCAWNGGGNQPQHFGDGTRLSIL.